The clone carrying this TCR beta chain came up a few times. The CDR3 spans 13 residues. The V end lost 1 base, the J end lost 1 base, and 4 bases lay between the germline ends. The germline CDR1 and CDR2 sequences are SNHLY and FYNNEI. The library came from three nested PCR rounds adapted from ARM-PCR protocols. TCRdb passed the multiplex PCR reads through MiXCR, listing each CDR3 protein once. The table includes about 76,000 distinct CDR3 sequences, around 70% detected once. RNA was extracted from bulk tissue without any cell sorting. This specimen belongs to a study of tumor and adjacent non-tumor tissue in lung cancer.

The TCR sequence derives from a woman in her 70s with non-small cell lung cancer. The sequenced sample was lung tumor tissue. This chain links TRBV2 with TRBJ2-5; the D is unclear. CDR3 region: CASSEDSQETQYF. Here the CDR3 DNA reads TGTGCCAGCAGTGAAGACAGCCAAGAGACCCAGTACTTC.